This TCR beta chain was observed in a study of blood T cell repertoires in COVID-19. Overall study context: Collection of acute and convalescent COVID-19 samples took place in the United States, Italy and Spain. Sample material is recorded as cDNA or gDNA derived from T cells, B-cell-depleted T cells, or PBMCs.

The CDR3 has 16 amino acids. Trimming cost V 7 bases and J 6 bases; bases outside gene matches: 12. The germline gives CDR1 MDHEN, CDR2 SYDVKM. Original analysis: Reference gene primer amplification gave nucleated cell count estimates. The table came from immunoSEQ multiplex PCR; TCRdb's copy has only in-frame clones and leaves some out. From that table come the V and J calls and clone size; the DNA was used to work out D and trimming. Counted here are 45,000 to 55,000 clones, around 83% occurring once; the ten biggest clones make up around 1.6%. The gene calls are TRBV28 and TRBJ1-5; 10 bases agree with TRBD1. This receptor was obtained from a man between 45 and 60 years old with acute or convalescent COVID-19. Sequencing was performed on peripheral blood. The CDR3 sequence: CASIRVDRGQGQPQHF. CDR3 DNA: TGTGCCAGCATCCGGGTAGACAGGGGGCAGGGTCAGCCCCAGCATTTT.